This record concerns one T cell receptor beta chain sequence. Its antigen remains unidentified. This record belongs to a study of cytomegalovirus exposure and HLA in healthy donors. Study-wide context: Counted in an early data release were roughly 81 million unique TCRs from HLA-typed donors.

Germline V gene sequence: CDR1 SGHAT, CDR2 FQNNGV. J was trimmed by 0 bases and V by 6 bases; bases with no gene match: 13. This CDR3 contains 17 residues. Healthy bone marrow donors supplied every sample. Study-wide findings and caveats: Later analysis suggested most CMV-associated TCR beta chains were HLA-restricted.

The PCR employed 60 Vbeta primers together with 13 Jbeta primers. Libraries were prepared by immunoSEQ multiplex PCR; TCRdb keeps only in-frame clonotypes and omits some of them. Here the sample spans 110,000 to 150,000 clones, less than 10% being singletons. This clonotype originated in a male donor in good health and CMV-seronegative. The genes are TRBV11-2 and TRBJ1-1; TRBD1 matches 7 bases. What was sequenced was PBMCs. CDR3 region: CASREGGRNFMNTEAFF. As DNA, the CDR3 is TGTGCCAGCAGGGAAGGGGGCAGGAACTTCATGAACACTGAAGCTTTCTTT.